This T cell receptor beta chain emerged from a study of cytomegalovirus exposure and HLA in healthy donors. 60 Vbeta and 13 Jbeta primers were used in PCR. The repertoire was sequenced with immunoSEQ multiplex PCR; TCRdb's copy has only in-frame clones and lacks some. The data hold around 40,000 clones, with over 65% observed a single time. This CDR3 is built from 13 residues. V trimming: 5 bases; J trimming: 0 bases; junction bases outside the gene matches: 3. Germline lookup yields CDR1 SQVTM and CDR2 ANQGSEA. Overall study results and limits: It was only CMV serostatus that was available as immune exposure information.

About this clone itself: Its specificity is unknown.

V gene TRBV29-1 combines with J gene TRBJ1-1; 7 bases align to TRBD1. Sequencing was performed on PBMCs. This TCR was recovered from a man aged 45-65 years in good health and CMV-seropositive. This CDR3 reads CSVLGGLNTEAFF. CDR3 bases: TGCAGCGTTCTAGGGGGCTTGAACACTGAAGCTTTCTTT.